This is a list of T cell receptor beta chains from one sample in a study of cytomegalovirus exposure and HLA in healthy donors. Clones were read by immunoSEQ multiplex PCR, and TCRdb kept only the in-frame ones, dropping some. The table includes 100,000 to 150,000 clones, roughly 78% detected once. The sequencing sample was made of PBMCs. These receptors all come from a male donor in good health and CMV-seronegative. Both conserved end residues are part of each CDR3. D genes are given only for firm matches. Clone sizes are given selectively: once, few, many, or a class where the clone is expanded.

cdr3_aa cdr3_nt clone_size v_call d_call j_call
CASSLNSYGYTF TGTGCCAGCAGCTTAAACAGCTATGGCTACACCTTC - TRBV5-6 - TRBJ1-2
CASSQETASGANGLTF TGTGCCAGCAGCCAAGAGACGGCAAGTGGGGCCAACGGCCTGACTTTC - TRBV4-2 - TRBJ2-6
CASSPKNPSQSSGRRSYNEQFF TGTGCCAGCAGCCCAAAGAATCCATCACAGTCTAGCGGGAGACGGTCCTACAATGAGCAGTTCTTC - TRBV9 TRBD2 TRBJ2-1
CASSPPAVTAEAFF TGTGCCAGCAGCCCCCCCGCGGTTACTGCTGAAGCTTTCTTT few TRBV7-9 - TRBJ1-1
CASSRGTSYYEQYF TGTGCCAGTAGTCGGGGGACTAGCTACTACGAGCAGTACTTC - TRBV19 TRBD2 TRBJ2-7
CASRTSGLSYEQYF TGTGCCAGCAGGACTAGCGGGTTATCCTACGAGCAGTACTTC - TRBV28 TRBD2 TRBJ2-7
CAWNALTGLGTGELFF TGTGCCTGGAATGCCCTGACAGGGTTGGGCACCGGGGAGCTGTTTTTT once TRBV30 TRBD1 TRBJ2-2
CARSVTGASGYTF TGTGCCCGCAGCGTGACAGGGGCAAGTGGCTACACCTTC - TRBV9 TRBD1 TRBJ1-2
CASSRGPGSPLHF TGTGCCAGCAGTCGAGGGCCAGGCTCACCCCTCCACTTT - TRBV6-5 - TRBJ1-6
CAWRQDRDGYTF TGTGCCTGGAGGCAAGACAGGGACGGCTACACCTTC - TRBV30 TRBD1 TRBJ1-2
CASSIYSSDTQYF TGTGCCAGTAGTATCTACTCTTCGGATACGCAGTATTTT - TRBV19 - TRBJ2-3
CASSTPFPVTEAFF TGTGCCAGTAGTACCCCCTTTCCTGTCACTGAAGCTTTCTTT - TRBV19 - TRBJ1-1
CASNPSGGNQPQHF TGTGCCAGCAACCCATCAGGGGGCAATCAGCCCCAGCATTTT - TRBV9 - TRBJ1-5
CASSGLAGGSETQYF TGTGCCAGCAGTGGACTAGCGGGAGGGTCAGAGACCCAGTACTTC - TRBV6-5 TRBD2 TRBJ2-5
CATASRTGKGGYTF TGTGCCACTGCATCCCGGACAGGCAAGGGGGGCTACACCTTC - TRBV15 TRBD1 TRBJ1-2
CASSYLGGAFF TGTGCCAGCAGTTACTTGGGGGGAGCTTTCTTT - TRBV6-5 - TRBJ1-1
CASSLGGVGDTQYF TGCGCCAGCAGCCTGGGAGGGGTAGGAGATACGCAGTATTTT - TRBV4-1 TRBD2 TRBJ2-3